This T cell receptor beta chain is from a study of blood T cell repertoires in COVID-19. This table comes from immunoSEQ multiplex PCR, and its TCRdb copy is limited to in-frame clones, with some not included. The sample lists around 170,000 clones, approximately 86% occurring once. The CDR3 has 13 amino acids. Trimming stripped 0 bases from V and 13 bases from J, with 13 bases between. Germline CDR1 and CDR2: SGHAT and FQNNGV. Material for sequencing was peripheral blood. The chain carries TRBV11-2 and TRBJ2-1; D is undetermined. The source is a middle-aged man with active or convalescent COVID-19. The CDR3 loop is CASSLDFLVDQFF. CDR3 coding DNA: TGTGCCAGCAGCTTAGATTTTTTAGTTGATCAGTTCTTC.